The 20 T cell receptor beta chains presented below share a single source sample, sequenced in a study of T cells after yellow fever vaccination. A single record per CDR3 protein comes from TCRdb applying MiXCR to the 5' RACE reads. The table shows approximately 510,000 distinct CDR3 sequences, with 20% to 25% occurring only once. The sample here was PBMCs, taken more than 20 days after the first yellow fever vaccination. The receptor set was obtained from a man younger than 35 who received the YFV17D yellow fever vaccine.

This clonotype was seen a few times. The chain joins TRBV10-2 to TRBJ2-1; D possibly corresponds to TRBD2 (6 bases). The CDR3 spans 14 residues. Trimming removed 10 bases from V and 7 bases from J, with 20 bases in between. Germline CDR1 is WSHSY and CDR2 is SAAADI. For the CDR3, the DNA is TGCGCCAACCCGCTCCGGGGGTACAGGAATGAGCAGTTCTTC. Residues: CANPLRGYRNEQFF.

This clonotype has more than one count but fewer than ten. The chain links TRBV20-1 to TRBJ2-7, with D perhaps assigned TRBD1 or TRBD2 (5 bases each). The CDR3 has 13 amino acids. V lost 6 bases to trimming and J lost 3 bases, with 15 bases between them. CDR1 and CDR2 (germline): DFQATT, SNEGSKA (reference sequence). The CDR3 coding sequence is TGCAGTGCCCCGGGACCGGGCCTCTACGAGCAGTACTTC. The encoded protein is CSAPGPGLYEQYF.

There are a few counts of this clonotype. The rearrangement links TRBV7-6 to TRBJ2-3; 8 bases line up with TRBD2. V lost 1 base to trimming and J lost 6 bases; unmatched junction nucleotides: 15. CDR1 is SGHVS and CDR2 is FNYEAQ in the germline V gene. The CDR3 consists of 18 residues. The CDR3 nucleotides read TGTGCCAGCAGCTTAGTCGGGGGTAGCGGGAAGACGCACGATACGCAGTATTTT. Residues: CASSLVGGSGKTHDTQYF.

The chain couples TRBV6-1 to TRBJ2-5; D unresolved. Trimming cost V 5 bases and J 8 bases, with 15 bases left between them. The CDR3 totals 13 residues. Germline assignment: CDR1 MNHNS and CDR2 SASEGT. The CDR3 DNA sequence: TGTGCCAGCAGTCAGGCCCCCGGGCGAACCCAGTACTTC. Its protein product is CASSQAPGRTQYF.

The chain employs TRBV5-4 and TRBJ2-3, with a tentative D call TRBD2 (6 bases). The length of the CDR3 is 15 residues. Trimming stripped 2 bases from V and 2 bases from J, with 12 bases between. Germline loops: CDR1 SGHNT, CDR2 YYREEE (reference sequence). The CDR3 DNA sequence: TGTGCCAGCAGCTTCTCGTGGACTACCACAGATACGCAGTATTTT. Translating it yields CASSFSWTTTDTQYF. The full variable domain, rest sourced from reference TRBV5-4 and TRBJ2-3, is ETGVTQSPTHLIKTRGQQVTLRCSSQSGHNTVSWYQQALGQGPQFIFQYYREEENGRGNFPPRFSGLQFPNYSSELNVNALELDDSALYLCASSFSWTTTDTQYFGPGTRLTVL.

This clonotype occurred once. This chain uses TRBV7-9 with TRBJ1-1; D is undetermined. The CDR3 totals 14 residues. Trimming pared 2 bases from V and 4 bases from J, leaving 11 bases between. Germline-derived CDR1 and CDR2 are SEHNR and FQNEAQ (reference sequence). CDR3 sequence: CASSLSMTSTEAFF. The CDR3 nucleotides are TGTGCCAGCAGCTTATCCATGACAAGCACTGAAGCTTTCTTT.

This chain uses TRBV4-1 with TRBJ2-3, with 8 positions matching TRBD1. Per germline, CDR1 MGHRA and CDR2 YSYEKL. The CDR3 contains 16 residues. Trimming at V came to 1 base and at J to 4 bases, leaving 7 bases not matched to a gene. CDR3 sequence reads: CASSQVRTGSSDTQYF. The CDR3 nucleotides read TGCGCCAGCAGCCAAGTAAGGACAGGGAGCTCAGATACGCAGTATTTT.

The chain has TRBV20-1 and TRBJ1-6, with 7 bases fitting TRBD1. The CDR3 is made up of 17 amino acids. CDR1 DFQATT and CDR2 SNEGSKA come from the germline V gene (reference sequence). After removal of 1 base from V and 6 bases from J, the junction contained 12 bases not matched to a gene. The CDR3 sequence is CSARASPGQLPNSPLHF. CDR3 DNA sequence: TGCAGTGCTAGAGCGTCACCGGGACAGCTACCTAATTCACCCCTCCACTTT.

The V call is TRBV4-1, the J call TRBJ1-2; possible D gene TRBD1, 6 bases. V was trimmed by 1 base and J by 11 bases, leaving 11 bases between them. CDR1 MGHRA and CDR2 YSYEKL come from the germline V gene. This CDR3 region has 12 residues. DNA for the CDR3: TGCGCCAGCAGCCAAGGGGTACAGGGATACACCTTC. It yields the protein CASSQGVQGYTF.

The chain links TRBV7-8 to TRBJ2-7; maybe TRBD1 (6 bases). The V gene lost 4 bases and the J gene lost 1 base, with 26 bases spanning the gap. CDR1 and CDR2 from the germline V gene are SGHVS and FQNEAQ. CDR3 length: 19 residues. In DNA form, the CDR3 reads TGTGCCAGCAGCTCCGGTAGACTTCGTACGACCAGGGGATCCTACGAGCAGTACGTC. Amino acids: CASSSGRLRTTRGSYEQYV.

This clonotype came up many times. DNA of the CDR3: TGTGCCAGCAGCTCTTCGACAGACGGAGAGACCCAGTACTTC. It translates to CASSSSTDGETQYF. The chain carries TRBV7-2 and TRBJ2-5; tentatively, D is TRBD1 (5 bases). Trimming removed 4 bases from V and 4 bases from J, with 13 bases in between. This CDR3 is built from 14 residues. Germline CDR1 and CDR2: SGHTA and FQGNSA.

The chain employs TRBV28 and TRBJ2-7; TRBD1 matches at 8 bases. The V and J ends lost 6 bases and 9 bases, in that order; junction bases with no gene match: 7. This CDR3 is built from 12 residues. Per germline, CDR1 MDHEN and CDR2 SYDVKM. The CDR3 bases are TGTGCCAGCAGATCGACAGGGGCGGTGCAGTACGTC. The encoded protein is CASRSTGAVQYV.

This clonotype was recorded a few times. The chain joins TRBV6-5 to TRBJ1-2; 8 nucleotides agree with TRBD1. J gave up 8 bases and V 4 bases, and 9 bases lay outside the gene matches. CDR1 is MNHEY and CDR2 is SVGAGI in the germline V gene. CDR3 length equals 14 residues. The CDR3 nucleotides read TGTGCCAGCAGTTCCCCCTCCCGGACAGGGGGCTACACCTTC. Its translation: CASSSPSRTGGYTF.

In the case of this clonotype: One end of the junction fails to match germline, which may point to a read error. J is TRBJ1-5 and V is TRBV12-3 or TRBV12-4; D is possibly TRBD1 (6 bases). The CDR3 runs 18 residues. CDR3 loop: CARSFSRGPPYSNQPQHF. The CDR3 DNA sequence: TGTGCCCGCAGTTTTTCCAGGGGCCCCCCTTATAGCAATCAGCCCCAGCATTTT.

The chain recombines TRBV29-1 with TRBJ1-1; the match to TRBD1 covers 7 bases. The length of the CDR3 is 13 residues. J was trimmed by 4 bases and V by 7 bases; bases with no gene match: 9. The germline V gene encodes CDR1 SQVTM and CDR2 ANQGSEA. The CDR3 here is CSALQGPGTEAFF. Written as DNA, the CDR3 is TGCAGCGCCTTACAGGGGCCTGGCACTGAAGCTTTCTTT.

This chain joins TRBV29-1 and TRBJ2-1, with D tentatively TRBD1 or TRBD2 (5 bases each). The CDR3 runs 14 residues. CDR1 SQVTM and CDR2 ANQGSEA come from the germline V gene. The V end lost 7 bases, the J end lost 0 bases, and 13 bases lay between the germline ends. The DNA of the CDR3 is TGCAGCGGGGGGTTTTACGGCTCCTACAATGAGCAGTTCTTC. It yields the protein CSGGFYGSYNEQFF.

In its sample, this clonotype was seen a few times. V is TRBV12-3 or TRBV12-4 and J is TRBJ2-7, with TRBD2 as a possible D gene (5 bases). The CDR3 totals 12 residues. Trimming pared 6 bases from V and 2 bases from J, leaving 8 bases between. CDR3 sequence (DNA): TGTGCCAGCAGCCTGGAGGCCTACGAGCAGTACTTC. It yields the protein CASSLEAYEQYF.

This clonotype was observed a single time. This chain joins TRBV2 and TRBJ2-7, with 9 bases lining up with TRBD1. The CDR3 consists of 14 residues. CDR1 and CDR2 (germline): SNHLY, FYNNEI. For the CDR3, the DNA is TGTGCCGGCAGTGCACAGGGGGCCGGGTACGAGCAGTACGTC. It yields the protein CAGSAQGAGYEQYV.

V gene TRBV23-1 combines with J gene TRBJ2-5, with D possibly being TRBD2 (6 bases). TRBV23-1 is treated as an ORF (open reading frame) with a function not yet certain. The length of the CDR3 is 17 residues. Deletions cut 1 base from V and 5 bases from J, with 20 bases between. The CDR3 loop reads CASSQLAGGIYGETQYF. The CDR3 DNA reads as TGCGCCAGCAGTCAATTGGCCGGGGGAATTTATGGGGAGACCCAGTACTTC.

J is TRBJ2-4 and V is TRBV3-1; 7 bases are shared with TRBD2. Germline lookup yields CDR1 LGHDT and CDR2 YNNKEL (reference sequence). V lost 4 bases to trimming and J lost 1 base; unmatched junction nucleotides: 13. This CDR3 has 18 amino acids. CDR3 region: CASSPGTTRGWAKNIQYF. CDR3 nucleotide sequence: TGTGCCAGCAGCCCTGGGACTACGCGTGGTTGGGCCAAAAACATTCAGTACTTC.